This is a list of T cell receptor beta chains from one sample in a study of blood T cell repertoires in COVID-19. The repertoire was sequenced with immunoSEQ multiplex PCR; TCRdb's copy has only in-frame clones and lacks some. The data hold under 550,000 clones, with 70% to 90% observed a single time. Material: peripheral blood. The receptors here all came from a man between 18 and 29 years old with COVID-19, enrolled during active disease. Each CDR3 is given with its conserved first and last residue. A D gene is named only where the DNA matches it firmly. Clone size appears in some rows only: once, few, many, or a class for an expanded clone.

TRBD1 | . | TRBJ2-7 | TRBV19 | CASSIARGSYEQYF | TGTGCCAGTAGTATCGCCAGGGGGAGTTACGAGCAGTACTTC
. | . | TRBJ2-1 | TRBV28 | CASSGGTVYNEQFF | TGTGCCAGCAGTGGGGGGACAGTTTACAATGAGCAGTTCTTC
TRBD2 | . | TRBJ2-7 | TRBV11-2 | CASSLRTSGIYF | TGTGCCAGCAGCCTAAGGACTAGCGGGATTTACTTC
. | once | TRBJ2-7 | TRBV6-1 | CASSEVRYYEQYF | TGTGCCAGCAGTGAAGTGCGGTACTACGAGCAGTACTTC
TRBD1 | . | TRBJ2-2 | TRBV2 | CASSGSGGTGELFF | TGTGCCAGCAGTGGGTCAGGGGGAACCGGGGAGCTGTTTTTT
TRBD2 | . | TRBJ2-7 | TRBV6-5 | CATDSGLAPHEQYF | TGTGCCACGGACTCGGGACTAGCCCCGCACGAGCAGTACTTC
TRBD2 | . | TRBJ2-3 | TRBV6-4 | CASSDHASGGTDTQYF | TGTGCCAGCAGTGACCACGCTAGCGGGGGGACAGATACGCAGTATTTT
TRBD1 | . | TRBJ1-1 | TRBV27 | CASSFRDSDTEAFF | TGTGCCAGCAGTTTTAGGGACAGTGACACTGAAGCTTTCTTT
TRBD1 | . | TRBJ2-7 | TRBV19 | CASSNPGQGNTYEQYF | TGTGCCAGTAGTAACCCTGGACAGGGGAATACCTACGAGCAGTACTTC
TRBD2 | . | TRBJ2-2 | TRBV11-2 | CASSPLRGQRGGVRELFF | TGTGCCAGCAGCCCCCTGAGGGGCCAGCGGGGGGGAGTACGGGAGCTGTTTTTT
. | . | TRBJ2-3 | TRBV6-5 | CASSYSRVHTQYF | TGTGCCAGCAGTTACTCGCGCGTTCATACGCAGTATTTT
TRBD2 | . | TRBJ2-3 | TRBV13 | CASSLRLAGRTDTQYF | TGTGCCAGCAGCTTAAGGCTAGCGGGGCGCACAGATACGCAGTATTTT
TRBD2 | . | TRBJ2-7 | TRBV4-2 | CASSQDTSGGPYEQYF | TGTGCCAGCAGCCAAGATACTAGCGGGGGCCCCTACGAGCAGTACTTC
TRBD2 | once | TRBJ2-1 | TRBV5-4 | CASSPDLGGNEQFF | TGTGCCAGCAGCCCGGACTTGGGGGGGAATGAGCAGTTCTTC
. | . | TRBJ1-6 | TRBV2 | CASTGQGTYNSPLHF | TGTGCCAGCACCGGTCAGGGGACCTATAATTCACCCCTCCACTTT
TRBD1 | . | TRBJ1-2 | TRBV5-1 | CASSQTGDYGYTF | TGCGCCAGCAGCCAGACAGGGGATTATGGCTACACCTTC
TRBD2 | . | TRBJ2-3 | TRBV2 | CASSEEGLAWSTDTQYF | TGTGCCAGCAGTGAAGAGGGACTAGCCTGGTCCACAGATACGCAGTATTTT
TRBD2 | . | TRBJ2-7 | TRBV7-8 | CASSPSLAGLISYEQYF | TGTGCCAGCAGCCCGTCATTAGCGGGGCTGATCTCCTACGAGCAGTACTTC
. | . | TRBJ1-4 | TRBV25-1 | CASSGDHKGDEKLFF | TGTGCCAGCAGTGGGGATCATAAGGGGGATGAAAAACTGTTTTTT
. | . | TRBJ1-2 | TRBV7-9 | CASSSSQGSGYTF | TGTGCCAGCAGCTCCAGCCAGGGTAGTGGCTACACCTTC
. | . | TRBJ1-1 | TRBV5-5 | CASTGVGRANTEAFF | TGTGCCAGCACCGGCGTGGGGAGGGCGAACACTGAAGCTTTCTTT
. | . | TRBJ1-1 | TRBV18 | CASSQSSRVNTEAFF | TGTGCCAGCTCACAATCATCCAGGGTGAACACTGAAGCTTTCTTT
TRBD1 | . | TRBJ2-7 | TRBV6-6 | CASSPTGGLPEQYF | TGTGCCAGCAGTCCCACAGGGGGCTTACCCGAGCAGTACTTC
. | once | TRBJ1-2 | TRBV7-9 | CATGLSYGYTF | TGTGCCACAGGTCTTTCCTATGGCTACACCTTC
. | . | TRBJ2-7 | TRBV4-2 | CASSPERHNYEQYF | TGTGCCAGCAGCCCCGAGCGCCATAACTACGAGCAGTACTTC
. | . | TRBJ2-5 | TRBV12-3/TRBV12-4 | CASSFRETQYF | TGTGCCAGCAGTTTTCGTGAGACCCAGTACTTC
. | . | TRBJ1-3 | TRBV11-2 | CASSPPTRSGNTIYF | TGTGCCAGCAGCCCTCCCACTAGGTCTGGAAACACCATATATTTT